A selection of T cell receptor beta chains follows, all from one sample in a study of cytotoxic CD8 clonotypes in ibrutinib-treated CLL. Sequenced by immunoSEQ multiplex PCR; TCRdb stores in-frame clones only, minus some. The data hold some 200,000 clones, with 72% observed a single time. The source was PBMCs, collected after 24 months of ibrutinib treatment. The receptors here all came from a human donor with chronic lymphocytic leukemia. CDR3s include the opening cysteine and the closing phenylalanine or tryptophan. The D gene is left open where the match is weak. Some rows mark clone size as missing; the rest say once, few, many or name a class of expanded clone.

d_call clone_size j_call cdr3_length v_call cdr3_aa cdr3_nt
- - TRBJ1-1 16 TRBV5-1 CASSLTGWVGLGEAFF TGCGCCAGCAGCTTGACAGGTTGGGTCGGGCTAGGCGAAGCTTTCTTT
TRBD2 - TRBJ2-1 18 TRBV25-1 CASSEVGLAGVSYNEQFF TGTGCCAGCAGTGAGGTCGGACTAGCGGGAGTCTCCTACAATGAGCAGTTCTTC
TRBD1 once TRBJ2-7 14 TRBV2 CASRNGTGPYEQYF TGTGCCAGCAGAAACGGGACAGGGCCCTACGAGCAGTACTTC
- - TRBJ2-7 14 TRBV7-2 CASSLVEPPYEQYF TGTGCCAGCAGCTTAGTCGAACCTCCCTACGAGCAGTACTTC
TRBD2 few TRBJ2-7 18 TRBV11-2 CASSLIPGLAGSSYEQYF TGTGCCAGCAGCTTGATTCCGGGACTAGCGGGGAGCTCCTACGAGCAGTACTTC
- - TRBJ1-1 15 TRBV6-6 CASSYGMGMKTEAFF TGTGCCAGCAGTTACGGGATGGGGATGAAGACTGAAGCTTTCTTT
- - TRBJ2-3 15 TRBV4-3 CASSQGLVGTDTQYF TGCGCCAGCAGCCAGGGACTTGTAGGGACAGATACGCAGTATTTT
- - TRBJ2-1 12 TRBV4-3 CASSHGYNEQFF TGCGCCAGCAGCCATGGATACAATGAGCAGTTCTTC
- once TRBJ2-2 13 TRBV27 CASSFRMAGELFF TGTGCCAGCAGTTTCCGAATGGCCGGGGAGCTGTTTTTT
- - TRBJ2-7 14 TRBV6-5 CASRIMEDSYEQYF TGTGCCAGCAGAATTATGGAGGACTCCTACGAGCAGTACTTC
TRBD1 - TRBJ1-5 15 TRBV6-1 CASMGQRYSNQPQHF TGTGCCAGCATGGGACAGCGTTATAGCAATCAGCCCCAGCATTTT
- - TRBJ2-6 16 TRBV4-3 CASSSGLFSGANVLTF TGCGCCAGCAGCTCAGGACTGTTCTCTGGGGCCAACGTCCTGACTTTC
TRBD2 once TRBJ2-5 16 TRBV25-1 CASSEEFGRGQETQYF TGTGCCAGCAGTGAAGAATTTGGGCGGGGGCAAGAGACCCAGTACTTC
TRBD1 - TRBJ2-2 15 TRBV7-2 CASSPRTGDTGELFF TGTGCCAGCAGCCCCAGGACAGGGGACACCGGGGAGCTGTTTTTT
TRBD2 - TRBJ2-1 15 TRBV9 CASSPGGTSSNEQFF TGTGCCAGCAGCCCCGGCGGGACTAGCTCCAATGAGCAGTTCTTC
TRBD2 - TRBJ2-2 16 TRBV5-1 CASSFVSGSDTGELFF TGCGCCAGCAGCTTTGTTAGCGGGAGTGACACCGGGGAGCTGTTTTTT